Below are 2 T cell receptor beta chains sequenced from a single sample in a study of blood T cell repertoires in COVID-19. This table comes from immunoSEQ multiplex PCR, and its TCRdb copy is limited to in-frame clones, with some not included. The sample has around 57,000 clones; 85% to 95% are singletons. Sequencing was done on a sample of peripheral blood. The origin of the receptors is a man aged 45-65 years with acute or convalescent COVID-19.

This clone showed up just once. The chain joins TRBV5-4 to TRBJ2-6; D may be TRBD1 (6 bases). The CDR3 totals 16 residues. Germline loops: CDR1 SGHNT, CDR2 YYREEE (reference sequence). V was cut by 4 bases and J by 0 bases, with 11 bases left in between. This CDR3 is CASSPPDSSGANVLTF. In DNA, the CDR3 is TGTGCCAGCAGCCCACCGGACAGCTCTGGGGCCAACGTCCTGACTTTC.

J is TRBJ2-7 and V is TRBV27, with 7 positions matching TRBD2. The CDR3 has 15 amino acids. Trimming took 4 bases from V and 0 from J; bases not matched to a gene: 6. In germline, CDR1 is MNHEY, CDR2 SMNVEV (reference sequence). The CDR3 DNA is TGTGCCAGCAGTTCCGCCGCGGGGGACTCCTACGAGCAGTACTTC. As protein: CASSSAAGDSYEQYF.